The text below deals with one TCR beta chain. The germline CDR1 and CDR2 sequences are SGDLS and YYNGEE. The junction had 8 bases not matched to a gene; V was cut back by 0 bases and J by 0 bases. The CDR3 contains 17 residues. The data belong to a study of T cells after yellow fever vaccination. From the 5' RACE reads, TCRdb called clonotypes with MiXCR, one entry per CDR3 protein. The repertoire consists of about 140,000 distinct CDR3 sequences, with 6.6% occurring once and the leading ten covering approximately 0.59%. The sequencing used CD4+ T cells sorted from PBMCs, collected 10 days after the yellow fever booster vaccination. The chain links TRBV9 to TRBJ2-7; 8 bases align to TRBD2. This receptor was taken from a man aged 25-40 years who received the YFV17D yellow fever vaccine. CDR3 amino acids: CASSVGVSGTYSYEQYF. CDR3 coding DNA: TGTGCCAGCAGCGTAGGGGTTAGCGGGACTTACTCCTACGAGCAGTACTTC.